This entry concerns a single T cell receptor beta chain. What it recognizes is unknown. These data originate in a study of CD8 T cells in ankylosing spondylitis. Broader study findings: Characteristic, it appeared, of ankylosing spondylitis blood was a TCR beta motif of several highly homologous variants. Clones linked to disease were reported to show significant enrichment in matched ankylosing spondylitis synovial fluid.

TCRdb fed the 5' RACE reads into MiXCR, producing one record per CDR3 protein. Of hundreds of thousands of distinct CDR3 sequences in the sample, about 10% are singletons; the top ten hold around 0.51%. The CDR3 covers 13 residues. Losses at the gene ends were 5 bases for V and 8 bases for J; bases not matched to a gene: 5. Germline CDR1 SGHAT, CDR2 FQNNGV. The sequenced material came from blood, either unsorted or a sorted T cell fraction (not recorded which). The sequence came from a male donor with ankylosing spondylitis. V gene TRBV11-2 combines with J gene TRBJ2-1; TRBD2 matches at 8 bases. The CDR3 sequence is CASSTVAGYEQFF. The CDR3 coding sequence is TGTGCCAGCAGCACAGTAGCGGGATATGAGCAGTTCTTC.